A single sample is the source of the 27 T cell receptor beta chains below, sequenced in a study of metastatic and nonmetastatic thyroid tumors. No patient had received any treatment before thyroid surgery. MiXCR re-clonotyped the PCR reads for TCRdb. The sample has about 40,000 clones, about 17% seen once. The source material was blood. Receptors were obtained from a female donor with papillary thyroid cancer or a benign thyroid nodule (not recorded which). Some clones in this sample may be carry-over from other donors' samples.

In DNA form, the CDR3 reads TGTGCCACTAAGGGAGACGAAAAACTGTTTTTT. This codes for CATKGDEKLFF. The V call is TRBV30, the J call TRBJ1-4; D uncertain. The CDR3 runs to 11 residues. V lost 8 bases to trimming and J lost 8 bases, with 12 bases between them. Germline V gives CDR1 GTSNPN, CDR2 SVGIG (reference sequence).

This clone was detected ten times or more. Here the CDR3 DNA reads TGCGCCAGCAGCGTGGGCAGCCTTTATCTACCCTACGAGCAGTACTTC. Translated, it gives CASSVGSLYLPYEQYF. V usage is TRBV10-2 and J usage is TRBJ2-7, with D unclear. V gave up 6 bases and J gave up 2 bases, with 20 bases separating them. The CDR3 contains 16 residues. CDR1 WSHSY and CDR2 SAAADI come from the germline V gene.

The sample holds a few counts of this clone. V is TRBV5-4 and J is TRBJ2-5; D tentatively fits TRBD1 or TRBD2 (6 bases each). The CDR3 sequence is 16 residues long. Germline V CDR1 and CDR2: SGHNT, YYREEE (reference sequence). The V and J ends lost 0 bases and 5 bases respectively, with 17 bases between them. The CDR3 reads CASSLERGRFQETQYF. The DNA for the CDR3 is TGTGCCAGCAGCTTGGAAAGGGGGAGGTTTCAGGAGACCCAGTACTTC.

This clone was seen a few times. This chain connects TRBV28 to TRBJ1-4; TRBD1 agrees at 7 bases. The germline CDR1 and CDR2 sequences are MDHEN and SYDVKM. The CDR3 is made up of 16 amino acids. After removal of 4 bases from V and 3 bases from J, the junction contained 8 bases not matched to a gene. The DNA of the CDR3 is TGTGCCAGCAGTTCCTCCGTCGGGACAGCTAATGAAAAACTGTTTTTT. Its protein is CASSSSVGTANEKLFF. Full variable domain (rest looked up from reference TRBV28 and TRBJ1-4): DVKVTQSSRYLVKRTGEKVFLECVQDMDHENMFWYRQDPGLGLRLIYFSYDVKMKEKGDIPEGYSVSREKKERFSLILESASTNQTSMYLCASSSSVGTANEKLFFGSGTQLSVL.

In its sample, this clone was seen a few times. The chain combines TRBV6-1 with TRBJ2-7, with 9 bases fitting TRBD2. Germline CDR1 and CDR2: MNHNS and SASEGT. The CDR3 is 16 residues long. After removal of 5 bases from V and 2 bases from J, the junction contained 10 bases not matched to a gene. The CDR3 bases are TGTGCCAGCAGTCCTCTAATAGCGGGAGTTCCCTACGAGCAGTACTTC. Translation gives CASSPLIAGVPYEQYF.

This clone came up many times. V is TRBV6-1 and J is TRBJ2-3; TRBD2 aligns across 11 bases. This CDR3 is built from 15 residues. J gave up 6 bases and V 7 bases, and 9 bases lay outside the gene matches. The germline V gene encodes CDR1 MNHNS and CDR2 SASEGT. DNA for the CDR3: TGTGCCAGCAATGGTACTAGCGGGAGTGGGGATACGCAGTATTTT. Translated: CASNGTSGSGDTQYF.

At least ten counts were recorded for this clone. V and J are TRBV5-5 and TRBJ1-2, with a tentative D call TRBD1 (6 bases). The CDR3 has 15 amino acids. CDR1 and CDR2 from the germline V gene are SGHKS and YYEKEE (reference sequence). The germline V and J ends were trimmed by 0 bases and 7 bases, with 16 bases remaining between them. The CDR3 here is CASSLVDSPGGGYTF. Written as DNA, the CDR3 is TGTGCCAGCAGCTTGGTGGACAGTCCGGGGGGTGGCTACACCTTC.

This clone was recorded only once. The CDR3 DNA sequence: TGTGCCAGCTCACTGACAGGGTTGGATGGCTACACCTTC. This translates into CASSLTGLDGYTF. V and J are TRBV18 and TRBJ1-2; TRBD1 matches at 7 bases. Germline V gives CDR1 KGHSH, CDR2 LQKENI. J lost 6 bases, V lost 4 bases, and 5 bases had no gene match. This CDR3 contains 13 residues.

The gene calls are TRBV7-3 and TRBJ2-7, with a possible D match to TRBD2 (5 bases). The CDR3 has 16 amino acids. Per germline, CDR1 SGHTA and CDR2 FQGTGA. Deletions cut 5 bases from V and 1 base from J, with 18 bases between. DNA for the CDR3: TGTGCCAGCAGCCCCCCCCCTAGCCGGAGTTCCTACGAGCAGTACTTC. Its translation is CASSPPPSRSSYEQYF. The full variable domain, rest sourced from reference TRBV7-3 and TRBJ2-7, is GAGVSQTPSNKVTEKGKYVELRCDPISGHTALYWYRQSLGQGPEFLIYFQGTGAADDSGLPNDRFFAVRPEGSVSTLKIQRTERGDSAVYLCASSPPPSRSSYEQYFGPGTRLTVT.

This clone has ten or more counts. The chain recombines TRBV20-1 with TRBJ2-7; no firm D call. CDR1 is DFQATT and CDR2 is SNEGSKA in the germline V gene (reference sequence). There are 10 residues in the CDR3. Trimming shortened V by 6 bases and J by 2 bases, and 5 bases separated the two germline ends. The CDR3 here is CSAGTYEQYF. Written as DNA, the CDR3 is TGCAGTGCCGGAACCTACGAGCAGTACTTC.

This clone was observed many times. The CDR3 sequence is CASSPDGDSYNEQFF. For the CDR3, the DNA is TGTGCCAGCAGCCCGGACGGTGACTCCTACAATGAGCAGTTCTTC. This chain links TRBV7-2 with TRBJ2-1; D remains ambiguous. This CDR3 is 15 amino acids long. The germline V gene has CDR1 SGHTA and CDR2 FQGNSA. With 5 bases removed from V and 0 bases from J, the gap between germline ends came to 11 bases.

This clone has at least ten counts. For the CDR3, the DNA is TGTGCCAGCAGCTTGGGATGGACAGTCCCTTACTCTGGAAACACCATATATTTT. Protein product: CASSLGWTVPYSGNTIYF. The genes are TRBV11-1 and TRBJ1-3, with D possibly being TRBD1 (6 bases). The CDR3 totals 18 residues. Germline CDR1 and CDR2: SGHAT and FQDESV (reference sequence). Trimming cost V 3 bases and J 0 bases, with 18 bases left between them.

In this sample, this clone turned up many times. This chain links TRBV20-1 with TRBJ1-2; D possibly corresponds to TRBD1 (6 bases). Trimming pared 1 base from V and 1 base from J, leaving 13 bases between. Germline V lookup: CDR1 DFQATT, CDR2 SNEGSKA (reference sequence). The CDR3 runs 15 residues. The CDR3 nucleotides are TGCAGTGCTAGAGTCGGACAGCAACTTAACTATGGCTACACCTTC. Protein product: CSARVGQQLNYGYTF.

This clone was detected ten times or more. One end of the junction varies from germline; a read error may be responsible. The sample has other DNA sequences that encode this CDR3 too. The chain recombines TRBV2 with TRBJ1-3, with a possible D match to TRBD1 (5 bases). Germline CDR1 and CDR2: SNHLY and FYNNEI. CDR3 size: 13 residues. CDR3 region: CASMRDAGNTIYF. In DNA, the CDR3 is TGCGCCAGTATGCGGGACGCTGGAAACACCATATATTTT.

This clone was counted ten times or more. This chain links TRBV5-1 with TRBJ1-1, with D possibly TRBD1 on 5 matching bases. From germline, CDR1 is SGHRS and CDR2 YFSETQ. The length of the CDR3 is 14 residues. Deletions cut 4 bases from V and 11 bases from J, with 21 bases between. The CDR3 bases are TGCGCCAGCAGCCGGGGAACAGGCATTGAATCGGCTTTCTTT. This codes for CASSRGTGIESAFF.

This clone was seen ten or more times. The CDR3 region has the DNA TGTGCCAGCAGTGAGGGTACAACTAATGAAAAACTGTTTTTT. Translated, it gives CASSEGTTNEKLFF. The rearrangement links TRBV25-1 to TRBJ1-4; no reliable D call. With 3 bases removed from V and 0 bases from J, the gap between germline ends came to 5 bases. The CDR3 consists of 14 residues. Germline CDR1 is MGHDK and CDR2 is SYGVNS.

The table lists this clone with many counts. The rearrangement joins TRBV11-3 to TRBJ2-2, with unresolved D. V gave up 1 base and J gave up 5 bases, with 5 bases separating them. Germline V gene data show CDR1 as SGHNT and CDR2 as YENEEA. The CDR3 spans 13 residues. The CDR3 reads CASSLVTTGELFF. In DNA, the CDR3 is TGTGCCAGCAGCTTAGTCACTACCGGGGAGCTGTTTTTT.

This clone has just a few counts. This chain connects TRBV3-1 to TRBJ2-7; D is unclear. CDR1 and CDR2 from the germline V gene are LGHDT and YNNKEL (reference sequence). The CDR3 contains 12 residues. V lost 1 base and J lost 8, with 9 bases in between. CDR3 residues: CASSQVVYKQYF. The CDR3 nucleotides read TGTGCCAGCAGCCAAGTTGTATACAAGCAGTACTTC.

This clone has a count of ten or more. This chain uses TRBV5-4 with TRBJ1-4, with D uncertain. CDR1 and CDR2 from the germline V gene are SGHNT and YYREEE (reference sequence). CDR3 size: 15 residues. Trimming cost V 4 bases and J 4 bases, with 14 bases left between them. The CDR3 reads CASSTRGGNNEKLFF. CDR3 bases: TGTGCCAGCAGCACCCGGGGAGGGAATAATGAAAAACTGTTTTTT. Drawing the rest from reference TRBV5-4 and TRBJ1-4, the complete variable domain is ETGVTQSPTHLIKTRGQQVTLRCSSQSGHNTVSWYQQALGQGPQFIFQYYREEENGRGNFPPRFSGLQFPNYSSELNVNALELDDSALYLCASSTRGGNNEKLFFGSGTQLSVL.

On this clone itself: A read error is possible here, since a much larger clone lies one base away. Other DNA sequences in the sample encode the same CDR3. This chain joins TRBV5-6 and TRBJ2-3; D is ambiguous. The CDR3 consists of 11 residues. Per germline, CDR1 SGHDT and CDR2 YYEEEE. The CDR3 protein is CASSLGDTQYF. The CDR3, as DNA: TGTGCCAGCAGCTTGGGAGATACACAGTATTTT.

This clone was seen many times. The chain recombines TRBV9 with TRBJ1-1; D remains unclear. This CDR3 region has 16 residues. Germline CDR1 is SGDLS and CDR2 is YYNGEE. Trimming removed 0 bases from V and 0 bases from J, with 12 bases in between. The CDR3 coding sequence is TGTGCCAGCAGCGTAGGTGCCACTGCTATGAACACTGAAGCTTTCTTT. It yields the protein CASSVGATAMNTEAFF.

This clone has at least ten counts. The V call is TRBV2, the J call TRBJ2-3, with TRBD1 matching 10 bases. The CDR3 spans 17 residues. The V gene end was trimmed by 5 bases and the J gene end by 0 bases; junction bases not matched to a gene: 8. Germline-derived CDR1 and CDR2 are SNHLY and FYNNEI. CDR3 sequence: CASSPGQGSPSTDTQYF. In nucleotides, the CDR3 is TGTGCCAGCAGTCCGGGACAGGGGTCCCCTAGCACAGATACGCAGTATTTT.

This clone has ten or more counts. This chain connects TRBV5-8 to TRBJ2-1; TRBD1 might be the D (5 bases). Germline V CDR1 and CDR2: SGHTS, YDEGEE. This CDR3 comprises 12 residues. Between the trimmed V and J ends, which lost 0 bases and 11 bases, there was a span of 9 bases. The CDR3: CASSLGLDKQFF. For the CDR3, the DNA is TGTGCCAGCAGCTTGGGGCTGGACAAGCAGTTCTTC.

This clone was detected ten times or more. The chain is built from TRBV2 and TRBJ2-2; no firm D call. The CDR3 runs to 12 residues. From germline, CDR1 is SNHLY and CDR2 FYNNEI. Trimming left V 2 bases short and J 10 bases short, with 8 bases between. CDR3 in amino acids: CASSESQLELFF. CDR3 bases: TGTGCCAGCAGTGAAAGCCAGCTGGAGCTGTTTTTT.

This clone was counted ten times or more. This chain links TRBV5-6 with TRBJ1-3, with 7 nucleotides matching TRBD1. V was pared by 5 bases and J by 0 bases, with 5 bases of the junction left unmatched. Germline CDR1 SGHDT, CDR2 YYEEEE. The CDR3 is 15 residues long. The CDR3: CASRTGDYSGNTIYF. The CDR3 nucleotides are TGTGCCAGCAGAACAGGGGACTACTCTGGAAACACCATATATTTT.

The chain recombines TRBV7-2 with TRBJ1-3, with 7 bases lining up with TRBD1. V shed 5 bases, J shed 2 bases, and the junction held 6 bases outside the gene matches. The CDR3 extends over 15 amino acids. Germline V gives CDR1 SGHTA, CDR2 FQGNSA. The CDR3 loop is CASSIDRAPGNTIYF. The CDR3 DNA reads as TGTGCCAGCAGCATAGACAGGGCTCCTGGAAACACCATATATTTT. Filled out from reference TRBV7-2 and TRBJ1-3, the complete variable domain reads GAGVSQSPSNKVTEKGKDVELRCDPISGHTALYWYRQSLGQGLEFLIYFQGNSAPDKSGLPSDRFSAERTGGSVSTLTIQRTQQEDSAVYLCASSIDRAPGNTIYFGEGSWLTVV.

This clone was counted at least ten times. The rearrangement links TRBV18 to TRBJ2-2, with 7 positions matching TRBD1. This CDR3 contains 16 residues. After removal of 6 bases from V and 0 bases from J, the junction contained 7 bases not matched to a gene. The germline V gene has CDR1 KGHSH and CDR2 LQKENI. CDR3 residues: CASSQTGTSNTGELFF. CDR3 coding DNA: TGTGCCAGCTCGCAGACAGGGACCTCGAACACCGGGGAGCTGTTTTTT. The complete variable domain, with remaining parts taken from reference TRBV18 and TRBJ2-2, reads NAGVMQNPRHLVRRRGQEARLRCSPMKGHSHVYWYRQLPEEGLKFMVYLQKENIIDESGMPKERFSAEFPKEGPSILRIQQVVRGDSAAYFCASSQTGTSNTGELFFGEGSRLTVL.